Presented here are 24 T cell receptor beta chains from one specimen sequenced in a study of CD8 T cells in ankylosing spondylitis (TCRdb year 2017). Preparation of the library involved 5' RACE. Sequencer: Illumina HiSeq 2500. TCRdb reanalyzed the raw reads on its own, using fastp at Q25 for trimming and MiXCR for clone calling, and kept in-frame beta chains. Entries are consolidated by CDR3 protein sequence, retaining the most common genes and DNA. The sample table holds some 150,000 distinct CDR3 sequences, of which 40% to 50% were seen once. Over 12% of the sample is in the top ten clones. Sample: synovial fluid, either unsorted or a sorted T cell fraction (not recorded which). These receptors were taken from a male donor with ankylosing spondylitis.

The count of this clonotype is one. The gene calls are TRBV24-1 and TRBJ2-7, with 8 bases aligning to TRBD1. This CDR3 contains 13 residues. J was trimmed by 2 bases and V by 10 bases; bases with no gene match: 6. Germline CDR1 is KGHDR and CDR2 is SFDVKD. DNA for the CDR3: TGTGCCACTGAGGACAGGGTGACCTACGAGCAGTACTTC. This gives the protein CATEDRVTYEQYF.

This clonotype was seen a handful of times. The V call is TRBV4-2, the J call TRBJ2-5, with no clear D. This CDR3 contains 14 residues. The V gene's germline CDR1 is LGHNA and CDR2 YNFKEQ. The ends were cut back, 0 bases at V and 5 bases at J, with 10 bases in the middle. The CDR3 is CASSQDYMDETQYF. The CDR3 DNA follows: TGTGCCAGCAGCCAAGATTATATGGACGAGACCCAGTACTTC.

CDR3 bases: TGTGCCACCAGCAGAGAGCGGGGGCCGGTGACTGAAGCTTTCTTT. As protein: CATSRERGPVTEAFF. This chain joins TRBV15 and TRBJ1-1; the D gene is possibly TRBD1 (6 bases). With 0 bases removed from V and 5 bases from J, the gap between germline ends came to 13 bases. Per germline, CDR1 LNHNV and CDR2 YYDKDF (reference sequence). The CDR3 loop spans 15 amino acids.

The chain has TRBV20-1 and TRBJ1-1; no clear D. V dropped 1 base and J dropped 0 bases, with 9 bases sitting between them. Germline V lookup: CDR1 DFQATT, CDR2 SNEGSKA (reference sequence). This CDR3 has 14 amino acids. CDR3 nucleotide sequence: TGCAGTGCTAGAGTTGGCGATATGAACACTGAAGCTTTCTTT. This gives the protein CSARVGDMNTEAFF.

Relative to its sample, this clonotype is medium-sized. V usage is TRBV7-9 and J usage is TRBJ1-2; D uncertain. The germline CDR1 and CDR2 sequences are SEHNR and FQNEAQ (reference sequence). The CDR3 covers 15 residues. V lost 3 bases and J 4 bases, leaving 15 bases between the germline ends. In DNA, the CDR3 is TGTGCCAGCAGCTTCGAACCTTCTCCGGCCTATGGCTACACCTTC. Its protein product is CASSFEPSPAYGYTF.

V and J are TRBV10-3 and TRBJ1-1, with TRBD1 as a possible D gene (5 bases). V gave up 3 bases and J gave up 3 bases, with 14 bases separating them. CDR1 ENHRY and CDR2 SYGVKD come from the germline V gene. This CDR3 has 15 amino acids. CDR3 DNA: TGTGCCATCAGTGAAAATTACCGCAGGGACACTGAAGCTTTCTTT. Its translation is CAISENYRRDTEAFF.

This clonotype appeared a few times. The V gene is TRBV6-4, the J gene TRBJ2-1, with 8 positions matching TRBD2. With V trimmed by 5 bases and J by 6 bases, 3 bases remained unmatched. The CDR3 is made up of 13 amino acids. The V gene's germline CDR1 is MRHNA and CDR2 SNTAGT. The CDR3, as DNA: TGTGCCAGCAGTTCCGGGACTAGCAATGAGCAGTTCTTC. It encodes CASSSGTSNEQFF.

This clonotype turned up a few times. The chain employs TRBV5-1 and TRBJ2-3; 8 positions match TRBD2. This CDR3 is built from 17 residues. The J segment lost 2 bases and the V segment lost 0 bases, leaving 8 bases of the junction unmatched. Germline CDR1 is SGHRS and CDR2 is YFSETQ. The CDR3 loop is CASSLDGSGAYTDTQYF. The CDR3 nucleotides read TGCGCCAGCAGCTTGGATGGTAGCGGGGCCTACACAGATACGCAGTATTTT.

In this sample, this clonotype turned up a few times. DNA of the CDR3: TGTGCCAGCAGCTTGACAGGGGTGTACGGCATGAACACTGAAGCTTTCTTT. Translation: CASSLTGVYGMNTEAFF. The J gene is TRBJ1-1, the V gene TRBV5-6; TRBD1 matches 7 bases. The trim removed 1 base at V and 0 bases at J, leaving 9 bases unmatched. CDR3 length: 17 amino acids. CDR1 and CDR2 from the germline V gene are SGHDT and YYEEEE.

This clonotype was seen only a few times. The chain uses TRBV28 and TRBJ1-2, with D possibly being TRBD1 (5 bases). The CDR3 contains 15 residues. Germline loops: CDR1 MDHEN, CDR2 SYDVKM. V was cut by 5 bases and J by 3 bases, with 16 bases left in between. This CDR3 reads CASSLPRTRDYGYTF. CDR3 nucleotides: TGTGCCAGCAGTCTACCCCGGACACGGGACTATGGCTACACCTTC.

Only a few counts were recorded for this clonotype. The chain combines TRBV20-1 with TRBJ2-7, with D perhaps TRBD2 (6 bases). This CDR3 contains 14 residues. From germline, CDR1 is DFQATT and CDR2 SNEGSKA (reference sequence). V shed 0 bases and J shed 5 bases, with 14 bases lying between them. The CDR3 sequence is CSARDQSGLHEQYF. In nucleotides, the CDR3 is TGCAGTGCTAGAGATCAAAGCGGGCTCCACGAGCAGTACTTC.

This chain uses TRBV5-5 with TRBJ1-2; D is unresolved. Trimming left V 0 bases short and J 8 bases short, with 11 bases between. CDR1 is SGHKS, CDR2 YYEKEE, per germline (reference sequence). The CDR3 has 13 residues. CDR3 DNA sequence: TGTGCCAGCAGCTTGGCTGGGGATTGGGGCTACACCTTC. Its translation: CASSLAGDWGYTF. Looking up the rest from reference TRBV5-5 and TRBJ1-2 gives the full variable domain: DAGVTQSPTHLIKTRGQQVTLRCSPISGHKSVSWYQQVLGQGPQFIFQYYEKEERGRGNFPDRFSARQFPNYSSELNVNALLLGDSALYLCASSLAGDWGYTFGSGTRLTVV.

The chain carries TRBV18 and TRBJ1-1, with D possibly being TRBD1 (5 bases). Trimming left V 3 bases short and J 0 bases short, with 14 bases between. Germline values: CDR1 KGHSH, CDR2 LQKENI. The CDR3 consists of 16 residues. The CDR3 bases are TGTGCCAGCTCACCCGCCTTTGGGGGAATGAACACTGAAGCTTTCTTT. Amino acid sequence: CASSPAFGGMNTEAFF.

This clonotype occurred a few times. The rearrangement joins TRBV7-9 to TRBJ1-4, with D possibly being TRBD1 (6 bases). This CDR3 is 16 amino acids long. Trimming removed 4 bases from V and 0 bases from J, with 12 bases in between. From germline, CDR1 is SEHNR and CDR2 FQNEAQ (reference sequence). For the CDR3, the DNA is TGTGCCAGCAGCTCGACGGACAGTGCAACTAATGAAAAACTGTTTTTT. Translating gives CASSSTDSATNEKLFF.

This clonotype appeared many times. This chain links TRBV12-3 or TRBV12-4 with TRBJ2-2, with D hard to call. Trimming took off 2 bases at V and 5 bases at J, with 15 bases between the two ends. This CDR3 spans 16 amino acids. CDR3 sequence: CASSLPALQDTGELFF. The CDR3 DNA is TGTGCCAGCAGTTTACCAGCCCTCCAGGATACCGGGGAGCTGTTTTTT.

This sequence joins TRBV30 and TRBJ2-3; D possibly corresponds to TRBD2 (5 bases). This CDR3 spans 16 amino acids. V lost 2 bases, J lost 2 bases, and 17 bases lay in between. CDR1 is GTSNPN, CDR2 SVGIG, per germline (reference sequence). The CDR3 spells CAWSIGNEGPTDTQYF. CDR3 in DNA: TGTGCCTGGAGTATTGGTAACGAGGGCCCCACAGATACGCAGTATTTT.

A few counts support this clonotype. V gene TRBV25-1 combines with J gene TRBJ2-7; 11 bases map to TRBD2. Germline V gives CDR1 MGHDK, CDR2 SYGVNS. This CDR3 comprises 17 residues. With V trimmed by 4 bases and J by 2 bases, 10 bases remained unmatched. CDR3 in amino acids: CASSARGEGLAAYEQYF. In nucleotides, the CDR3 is TGTGCCAGCAGTGCCCGTGGCGAGGGACTAGCGGCCTACGAGCAGTACTTC.

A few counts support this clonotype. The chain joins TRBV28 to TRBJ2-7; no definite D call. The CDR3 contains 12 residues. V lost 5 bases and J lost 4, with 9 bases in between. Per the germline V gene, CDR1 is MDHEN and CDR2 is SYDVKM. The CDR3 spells CASSGVNYEQYF. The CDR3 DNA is TGTGCCAGCAGTGGGGTGAATTACGAGCAGTACTTC.

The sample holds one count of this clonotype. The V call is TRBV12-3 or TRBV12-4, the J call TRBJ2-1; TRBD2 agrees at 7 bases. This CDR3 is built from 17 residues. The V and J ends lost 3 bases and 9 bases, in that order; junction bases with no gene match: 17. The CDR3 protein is CASSFRINVGGPSEQFF. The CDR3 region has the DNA TGTGCCAGCAGTTTCCGGATTAATGTGGGAGGGCCCAGTGAGCAGTTCTTC.

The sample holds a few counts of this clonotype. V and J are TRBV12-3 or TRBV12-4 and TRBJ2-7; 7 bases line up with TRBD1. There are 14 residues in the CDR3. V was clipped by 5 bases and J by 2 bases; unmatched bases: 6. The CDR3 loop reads CASSPTGVTYEQYF. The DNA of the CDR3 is TGTGCCAGCAGTCCTACAGGGGTAACCTACGAGCAGTACTTC.

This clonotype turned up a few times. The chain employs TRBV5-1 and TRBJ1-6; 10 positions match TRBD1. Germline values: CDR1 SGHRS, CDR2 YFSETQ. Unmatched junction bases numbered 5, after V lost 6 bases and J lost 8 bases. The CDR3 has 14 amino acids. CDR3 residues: CASTRDRGDSPLHF. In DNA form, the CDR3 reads TGCGCCAGCACTAGGGACAGGGGCGATTCACCCCTCCACTTT.

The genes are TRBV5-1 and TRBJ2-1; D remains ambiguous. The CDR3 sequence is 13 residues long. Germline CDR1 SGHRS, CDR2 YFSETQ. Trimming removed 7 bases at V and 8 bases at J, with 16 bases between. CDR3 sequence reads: CASGKTLPHEQFF. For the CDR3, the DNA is TGCGCCAGCGGAAAGACCCTTCCCCATGAGCAGTTCTTC.

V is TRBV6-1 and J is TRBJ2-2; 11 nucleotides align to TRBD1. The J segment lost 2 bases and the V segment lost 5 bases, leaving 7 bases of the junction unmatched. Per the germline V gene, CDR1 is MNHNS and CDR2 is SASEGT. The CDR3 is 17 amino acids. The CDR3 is CASSQTGQGANTGELFF. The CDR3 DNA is TGTGCCAGCAGTCAGACTGGACAGGGGGCAAACACCGGGGAGCTGTTTTTT.

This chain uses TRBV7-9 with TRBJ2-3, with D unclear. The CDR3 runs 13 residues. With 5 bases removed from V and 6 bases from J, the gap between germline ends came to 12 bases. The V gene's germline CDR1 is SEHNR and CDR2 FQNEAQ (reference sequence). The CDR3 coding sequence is TGTGCCAGCAGCCGCATAGGGCGGGATACGCAGTATTTT. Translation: CASSRIGRDTQYF.